The text below deals with one T cell receptor (beta chain). With V trimmed by 4 bases and J by 5 bases, 11 bases remained unmatched. Germline assignment: CDR1 MNHEY and CDR2 SMNVEV (reference sequence). There are 18 residues in the CDR3. The sample belongs to a study of blood T cell repertoires in COVID-19. About the study: COVID-19 samples from acute and convalescent phases originated in the United States, Italy and Spain. PBMCs, B-cell-depleted T cells, or T cells were the source of the cDNA or gDNA that made up the material.

Authors' processing steps: Scientists estimated how many nucleated cells there were by amplifying reference gene primers. The assay was immunoSEQ multiplex PCR, and TCRdb's table has in-frame clones only and misses some. V, J and clone size are taken as reported in that table, and D and trimming were inferred from the DNA itself. The sample holds approximately 200,000 clones, roughly 81% seen once. The V gene is TRBV27, the J gene TRBJ2-5, with 15 bases that match TRBD2. The sequencing sample was made of peripheral blood. This clonotype was obtained from a woman aged 80 or over with COVID-19, enrolled during active disease. For the CDR3, the DNA is TGTGCCAGCAGTTCTATCAGGACTAGCGGGAGGGGGCTGGAGACCCAGTACTTC. It yields the protein CASSSIRTSGRGLETQYF.